A single sample is the source of the 22 T cell receptor beta chains below, sequenced in a study of blood T cell repertoires in COVID-19. Data came from immunoSEQ multiplex PCR; TCRdb stores just in-frame clones and leaves some out. The table shows about 150,000 clones, with approximately 79% occurring only once. Sequences were obtained from PBMCs or T cells enriched from blood (not recorded which). These TCRs come from a man aged 45-60 years who had recovered from COVID-19.

V and J are TRBV9 and TRBJ1-2, with a possible D match to TRBD1 (5 bases). There are 13 residues in the CDR3. V shed 7 bases and J shed 3 bases, with 13 bases lying between them. Looked up from germline, CDR1 is SGDLS and CDR2 is YYNGEE. CDR3 residues: CASESGLDYGYTF. In DNA, the CDR3 is TGTGCCAGCGAGTCAGGGCTGGACTATGGCTACACCTTC.

The chain uses TRBV4-2 and TRBJ1-2; D possibly corresponds to TRBD1 (5 bases). With 0 bases removed from V and 4 bases from J, the gap between germline ends came to 9 bases. The CDR3 is made up of 14 amino acids. Germline V gene data show CDR1 as LGHNA and CDR2 as YNFKEQ. CDR3 sequence: CASSQEGVVYGYTF. Here the CDR3 DNA reads TGTGCCAGCAGCCAAGAAGGGGTCGTCTATGGCTACACCTTC.

The chain has TRBV7-9 and TRBJ2-2; D remains unclear. CDR3 length: 16 residues. Germline values: CDR1 SEHNR, CDR2 FQNEAQ (reference sequence). V lost 1 base and J lost 4, with 13 bases in between. The DNA of the CDR3 is TGTGCCAGCAGCTTAGGGCGGCATCCGAGCACCGGGGAGCTGTTTTTT. Amino acids: CASSLGRHPSTGELFF.

This chain uses TRBV2 with TRBJ1-1; no definite D call. Looked up from germline, CDR1 is SNHLY and CDR2 is FYNNEI. V was clipped by 10 bases and J by 1 base, with 16 bases between them. The CDR3 totals 14 residues. The CDR3 protein is CATIVDTGNTEAFF. The CDR3 coding sequence is TGTGCCACCATAGTGGATACGGGGAACACTGAAGCTTTCTTT.

V and J are TRBV5-1 and TRBJ1-1; the D is unclear. The CDR3 length is 14 residues. V lost 2 bases, J lost 1 base, and 9 bases lay in between. Germline CDR1 and CDR2: SGHRS and YFSETQ. DNA for the CDR3: TGCGCCAGCAGCTTAAGCCAAACGAACACTGAAGCTTTCTTT. Amino acids: CASSLSQTNTEAFF.

The chain couples TRBV5-1 to TRBJ2-1, with D possibly being TRBD2 (6 bases). Germline CDR1 and CDR2: SGHRS and YFSETQ. V was pared by 2 bases and J by 0 bases, with 12 bases between. The length of the CDR3 is 16 residues. The CDR3 here is CASSLTAGSSYNEQFF. The CDR3 DNA reads TGCGCCAGCAGCTTAACAGCGGGTAGCTCCTACAATGAGCAGTTCTTC.

This chain joins TRBV2 and TRBJ1-4; D may be TRBD1 (5 bases). V lost 2 bases, J lost 5 bases, and 15 bases lay in between. This CDR3 is 16 amino acids long. Germline V lookup: CDR1 SNHLY, CDR2 FYNNEI. CDR3 coding DNA: TGTGCCAGCAGTGAAAAGGGGTCAGGCCACAATGAAAAACTGTTTTTT. Translating it yields CASSEKGSGHNEKLFF.

The chain links TRBV9 to TRBJ2-1; TRBD2 matches at 10 bases. V shed 0 bases and J 2 bases; nucleotides not matched to a gene: 5. The CDR3 has 17 residues. CDR1 and CDR2 from the germline V gene are SGDLS and YYNGEE. CDR3 in amino acids: CASSVAYSGGAYNEQFF. The CDR3, as DNA: TGTGCCAGCAGCGTAGCTTACAGCGGGGGGGCCTACAATGAGCAGTTCTTC.

The V and J genes are TRBV11-2 and TRBJ1-3, with 7 nucleotides matching TRBD1. The J segment lost 4 bases and the V segment lost 3 bases, leaving 6 bases of the junction unmatched. From germline, CDR1 is SGHAT and CDR2 FQNNGV. The CDR3 spans 15 residues. CDR3 sequence: CASSFRTGKGNTIYF. Written as DNA, the CDR3 is TGTGCCAGCAGCTTTAGGACAGGAAAAGGAAACACCATATATTTT.

The chain is built from TRBV19 and TRBJ2-2; 8 bases are a match to TRBD1. From germline, CDR1 is LNHDA and CDR2 SQIVND (reference sequence). The CDR3 length is 16 residues. Trimming removed 3 bases from V and 2 bases from J; junction bases left unmatched: 5. CDR3 region: CASSIGQGINTGELFF. Written as DNA, the CDR3 is TGTGCCAGTAGTATTGGACAGGGTATAAACACCGGGGAGCTGTTTTTT.

This clone is a singleton in its sample. This rearrangement joins TRBV7-8 to TRBJ2-3; D uncertain. Germline CDR1 SGHVS, CDR2 FQNEAQ. The ends were cut back, 5 bases at V and 6 bases at J, with 6 bases in the middle. The CDR3 runs 11 residues. As DNA, the CDR3 is TGTGCCAGCAGCCACGGGGATACGCAGTATTTT. Translation: CASSHGDTQYF.

The sample holds a few counts of this clone. The V gene is TRBV4-1, the J gene TRBJ2-3; D might be TRBD2 (6 bases). Trimming removed 3 bases from V and 0 bases from J, with 16 bases in between. Germline values: CDR1 MGHRA, CDR2 YSYEKL. There are 17 residues in the CDR3. The CDR3 DNA reads as TGCGCCAGCAGCCACGGAGCTCCAGGGACTAGCACAGATACGCAGTATTTT. It translates to CASSHGAPGTSTDTQYF.

The rearrangement links TRBV7-2 to TRBJ2-3, with 8 bases that match TRBD2. CDR3 length: 17 residues. Germline CDR1 and CDR2: SGHTA and FQGNSA. J was trimmed by 0 bases and V by 3 bases; bases with no gene match: 8. The CDR3 DNA follows: TGTGCCAGCAGCTTTCTCTTCAGCGGGGGTAGCACAGATACGCAGTATTTT. The encoded protein is CASSFLFSGGSTDTQYF.

This clone was observed once. The V gene is TRBV5-1, the J gene TRBJ2-1, with 8 bases lining up with TRBD1. J gave up 0 bases and V 4 bases, and 9 bases lay outside the gene matches. Germline CDR1 and CDR2: SGHRS and YFSETQ. The CDR3 is 17 amino acids. The CDR3, as DNA: TGCGCCAGCAGCATTCGGACAGGGCGGATCTCCTACAATGAGCAGTTCTTC. It is translated as CASSIRTGRISYNEQFF. Supplemented by reference TRBV5-1 and TRBJ2-1, the full variable domain reads KAGVTQTPRYLIKTRGQQVTLSCSPISGHRSVSWYQQTPGQGLQFLFEYFSETQRNKGNFPGRFSGRQFSNSRSEMNVSTLELGDSALYLCASSIRTGRISYNEQFFGPGTRLTVL.

This clone has more than one count but fewer than ten. The J gene is TRBJ2-5, the V gene TRBV7-3; the D gene is possibly TRBD2 (5 bases). This CDR3 spans 13 amino acids. The germline V gene encodes CDR1 SGHTA and CDR2 FQGTGA. The V end lost 5 bases, the J end lost 5 bases, and 12 bases lay between the germline ends. CDR3: CASSPGYGETQYF. CDR3 DNA: TGTGCCAGCAGCCCGGGGTACGGGGAGACCCAGTACTTC.

The rearrangement uses TRBV5-1 and TRBJ1-1; D is undetermined. The CDR3 consists of 15 residues. The ends were cut back, 1 base at V and 1 base at J, with 11 bases in the middle. Looked up from germline, CDR1 is SGHRS and CDR2 is YFSETQ. CDR3 in DNA: TGCGCCAGCAGCTTGTCCCGGGTAGGGAACACTGAAGCTTTCTTT. Its translation: CASSLSRVGNTEAFF.

The chain employs TRBV7-9 and TRBJ2-2; possibly TRBD2 for D (5 bases). Germline values: CDR1 SEHNR, CDR2 FQNEAQ (reference sequence). V was shortened by 11 bases and J by 1 base, with 11 bases between the two germline ends. CDR3 length: 13 amino acids. The CDR3 loop reads CACRGRNTGELFF. In nucleotides, the CDR3 is TGTGCCTGCCGGGGTAGGAACACCGGGGAGCTGTTTTTT.

The chain combines TRBV5-4 with TRBJ2-7, with a tentative D call TRBD1 (5 bases). V lost 0 bases and J lost 5, with 6 bases in between. Germline values: CDR1 SGHNT, CDR2 YYREEE (reference sequence). This CDR3 region has 12 residues. The CDR3, as DNA: TGTGCCAGCAGCTTGGCGACAGACGAGCAGTACTTC. As protein: CASSLATDEQYF.

V usage is TRBV5-1 and J usage is TRBJ2-3, with D unresolved. V lost 0 bases to trimming and J lost 3 bases, with 11 bases between them. CDR1 is SGHRS, CDR2 YFSETQ, per germline. CDR3 length: 15 residues. CDR3 region: CASSLGQPVTDTQYF. DNA for the CDR3: TGCGCCAGCAGCTTGGGACAACCAGTTACAGATACGCAGTATTTT.

Comments on this clone: Other DNA sequences of this sample code for an identical CDR3. J is TRBJ1-2 and V is TRBV2; D unclear. The CDR3 is 11 residues long. V was shortened by 7 bases and J by 3 bases, with 6 bases between the two germline ends. Germline assignment: CDR1 SNHLY and CDR2 FYNNEI. CDR3 DNA: TGTGCCAGCATGGCGGACTATGGCTACACCTTC. Its protein product is CASMADYGYTF.

The J gene is TRBJ2-7, the V gene TRBV6-1, with 10 bases matching TRBD1. There are 15 residues in the CDR3. V dropped 1 base and J dropped 2; count of bases not matched to a gene: 2. Per the germline V gene, CDR1 is MNHNS and CDR2 is SASEGT. The CDR3 nucleotides read TGTGCCAGCAGTGAAGTAGGGACAGGGGCCTACGAGCAGTACTTC. Protein: CASSEVGTGAYEQYF.

This chain uses TRBV19 with TRBJ1-5, with 10 bases identical to TRBD1. The V and J ends lost 4 bases and 6 bases, in that order; junction bases with no gene match: 3. Germline V gene lookup returns CDR1 LNHDA and CDR2 SQIVND (reference sequence). CDR3 size: 14 residues. The CDR3 DNA reads as TGTGCCAGTAGTAGGGGGACAGGGGTTCAGCCCCAGCATTTT. Translating it yields CASSRGTGVQPQHF. Using reference TRBV19 and TRBJ1-5 for the parts outside the CDR3, the full variable domain is DGGITQSPKYLFRKEGQNVTLSCEQNLNHDAMYWYRQDPGQGLRLIYYSQIVNDFQKGDIAEGYSVSREKKESFPLTVTSAQKNPTAFYLCASSRGTGVQPQHFGDGTRLSIL.